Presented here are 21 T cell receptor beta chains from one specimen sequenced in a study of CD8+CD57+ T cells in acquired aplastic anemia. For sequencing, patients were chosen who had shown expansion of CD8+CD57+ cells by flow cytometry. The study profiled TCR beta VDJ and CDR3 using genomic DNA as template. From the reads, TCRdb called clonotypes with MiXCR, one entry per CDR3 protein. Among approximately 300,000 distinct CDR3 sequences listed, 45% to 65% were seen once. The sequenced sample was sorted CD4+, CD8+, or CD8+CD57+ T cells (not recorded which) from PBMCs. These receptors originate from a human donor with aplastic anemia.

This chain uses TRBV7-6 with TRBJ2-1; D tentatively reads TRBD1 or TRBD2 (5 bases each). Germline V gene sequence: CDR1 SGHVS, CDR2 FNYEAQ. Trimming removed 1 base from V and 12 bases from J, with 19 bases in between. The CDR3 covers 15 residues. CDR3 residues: CASSLDPGPGKGQFF. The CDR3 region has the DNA TGTGCCAGCAGCTTAGACCCGGGACCCGGGAAAGGGCAGTTCTTC.

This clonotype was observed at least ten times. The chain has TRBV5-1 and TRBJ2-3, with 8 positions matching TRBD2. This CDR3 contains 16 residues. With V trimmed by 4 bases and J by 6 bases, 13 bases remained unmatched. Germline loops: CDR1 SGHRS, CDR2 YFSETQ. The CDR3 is CASSPGLDGMADTQYF. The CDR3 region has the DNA TGCGCCAGCAGCCCGGGACTAGATGGAATGGCGGATACGCAGTATTTT.

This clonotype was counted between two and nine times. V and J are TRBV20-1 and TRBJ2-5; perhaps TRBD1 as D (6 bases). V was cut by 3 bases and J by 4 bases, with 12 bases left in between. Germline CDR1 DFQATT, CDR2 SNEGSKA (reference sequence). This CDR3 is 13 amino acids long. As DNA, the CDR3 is TGCAGTGCTAGTTTTGGACAGAGAGAGACCCAGTACTTC. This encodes CSASFGQRETQYF.

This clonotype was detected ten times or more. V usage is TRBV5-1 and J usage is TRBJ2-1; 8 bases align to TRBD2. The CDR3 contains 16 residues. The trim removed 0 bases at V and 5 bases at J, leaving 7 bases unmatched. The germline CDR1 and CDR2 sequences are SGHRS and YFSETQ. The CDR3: CASSLVGGGRNNEQFF. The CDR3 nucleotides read TGCGCCAGCAGCTTGGTTGGCGGGGGGAGAAACAATGAGCAGTTCTTC.

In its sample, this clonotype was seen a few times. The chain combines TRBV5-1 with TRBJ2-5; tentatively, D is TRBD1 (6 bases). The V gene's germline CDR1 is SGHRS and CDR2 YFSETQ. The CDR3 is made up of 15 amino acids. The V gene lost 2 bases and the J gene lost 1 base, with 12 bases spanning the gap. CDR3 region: CASSFLGQGQETQYF. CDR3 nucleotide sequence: TGCGCCAGCAGCTTCCTGGGACAAGGCCAAGAGACCCAGTACTTC.

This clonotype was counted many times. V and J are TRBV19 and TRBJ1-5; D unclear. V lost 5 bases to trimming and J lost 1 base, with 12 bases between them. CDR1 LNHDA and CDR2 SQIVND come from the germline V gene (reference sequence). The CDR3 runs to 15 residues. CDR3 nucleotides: TGTGCCAGTAGTTACCGGGAGGGAAGCAATCAGCCCCAGCATTTT. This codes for CASSYREGSNQPQHF.

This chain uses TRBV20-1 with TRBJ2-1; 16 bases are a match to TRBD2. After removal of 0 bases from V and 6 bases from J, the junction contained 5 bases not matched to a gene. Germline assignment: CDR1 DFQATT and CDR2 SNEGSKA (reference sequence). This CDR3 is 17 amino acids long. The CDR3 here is CSARDWGLAGGLNEQFF. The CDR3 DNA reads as TGCAGTGCTAGAGATTGGGGACTAGCGGGGGGGCTCAATGAGCAGTTCTTC.

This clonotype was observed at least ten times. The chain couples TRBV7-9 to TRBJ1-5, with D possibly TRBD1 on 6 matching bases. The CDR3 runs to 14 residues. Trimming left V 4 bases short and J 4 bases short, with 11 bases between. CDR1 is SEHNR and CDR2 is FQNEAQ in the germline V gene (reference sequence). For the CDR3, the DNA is TGTGCCAGCAGCTCCCAGGGACAAAATCAGCCCCAGCATTTT. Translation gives CASSSQGQNQPQHF.

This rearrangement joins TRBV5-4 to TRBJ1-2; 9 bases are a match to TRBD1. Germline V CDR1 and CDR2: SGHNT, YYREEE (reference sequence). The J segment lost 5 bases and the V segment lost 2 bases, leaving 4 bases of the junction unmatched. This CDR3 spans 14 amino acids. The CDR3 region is CASSLPGQGYGYTF. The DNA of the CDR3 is TGTGCCAGCAGCTTACCGGGACAGGGATATGGCTACACCTTC.

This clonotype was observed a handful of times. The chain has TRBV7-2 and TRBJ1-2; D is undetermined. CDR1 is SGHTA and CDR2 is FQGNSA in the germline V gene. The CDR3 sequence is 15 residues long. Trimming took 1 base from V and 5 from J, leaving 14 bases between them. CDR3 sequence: CASSLGASPGYGYTF. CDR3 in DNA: TGTGCCAGCAGCTTAGGAGCAAGCCCCGGGTATGGCTACACCTTC. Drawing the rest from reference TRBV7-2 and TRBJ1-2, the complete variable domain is GAGVSQSPSNKVTEKGKDVELRCDPISGHTALYWYRQSLGQGLEFLIYFQGNSAPDKSGLPSDRFSAERTGGSVSTLTIQRTQQEDSAVYLCASSLGASPGYGYTFGSGTRLTVV.

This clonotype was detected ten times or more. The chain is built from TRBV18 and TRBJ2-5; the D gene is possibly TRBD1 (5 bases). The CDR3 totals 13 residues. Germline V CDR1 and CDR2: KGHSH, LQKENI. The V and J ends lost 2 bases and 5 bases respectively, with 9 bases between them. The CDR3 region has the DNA TGTGCCAGCTCACCAAGCAGGGTTGAGACCCAGTACTTC. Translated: CASSPSRVETQYF.

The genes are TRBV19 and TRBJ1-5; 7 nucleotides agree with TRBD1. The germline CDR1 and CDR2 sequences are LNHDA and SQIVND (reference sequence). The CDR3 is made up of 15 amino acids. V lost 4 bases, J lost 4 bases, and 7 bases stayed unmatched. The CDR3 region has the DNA TGTGCCAGTAGTAAGATTCGGGACAGTAATCAGCCCCAGCATTTT. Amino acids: CASSKIRDSNQPQHF.

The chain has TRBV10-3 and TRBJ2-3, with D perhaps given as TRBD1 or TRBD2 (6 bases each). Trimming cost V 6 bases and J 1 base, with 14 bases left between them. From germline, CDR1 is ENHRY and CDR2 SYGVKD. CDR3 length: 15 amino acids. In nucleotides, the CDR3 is TGTGCCATCAGAGGGGGGCCAAGCGGCACAGATACGCAGTATTTT. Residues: CAIRGGPSGTDTQYF.

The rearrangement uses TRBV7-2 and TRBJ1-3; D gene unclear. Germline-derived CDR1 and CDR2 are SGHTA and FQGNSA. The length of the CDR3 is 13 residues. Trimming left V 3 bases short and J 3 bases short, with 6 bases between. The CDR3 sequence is CASSLGLGNTIYF. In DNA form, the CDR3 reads TGTGCCAGCAGCTTGGGCCTTGGAAACACCATATATTTT. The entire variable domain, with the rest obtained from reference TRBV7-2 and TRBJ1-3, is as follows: GAGVSQSPSNKVTEKGKDVELRCDPISGHTALYWYRQSLGQGLEFLIYFQGNSAPDKSGLPSDRFSAERTGGSVSTLTIQRTQQEDSAVYLCASSLGLGNTIYFGEGSWLTVV.

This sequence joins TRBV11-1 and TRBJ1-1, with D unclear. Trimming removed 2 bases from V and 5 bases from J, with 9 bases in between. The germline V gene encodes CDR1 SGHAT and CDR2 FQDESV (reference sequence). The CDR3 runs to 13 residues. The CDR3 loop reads CASSLLTGTEAFF. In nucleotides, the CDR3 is TGTGCCAGCAGCTTACTAACCGGGACTGAAGCTTTCTTT.

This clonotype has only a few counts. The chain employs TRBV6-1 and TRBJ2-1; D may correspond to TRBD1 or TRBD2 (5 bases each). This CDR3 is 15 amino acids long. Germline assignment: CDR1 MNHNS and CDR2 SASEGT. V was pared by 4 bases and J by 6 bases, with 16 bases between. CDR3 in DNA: TGTGCCAGCAGTGCCCGGGACGGTTTCTTCAATGAGCAGTTCTTC. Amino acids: CASSARDGFFNEQFF.

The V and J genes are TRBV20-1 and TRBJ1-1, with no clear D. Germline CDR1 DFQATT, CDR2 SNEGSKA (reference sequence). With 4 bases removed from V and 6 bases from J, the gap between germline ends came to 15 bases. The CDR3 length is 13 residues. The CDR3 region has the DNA TGCAGTGCTAACTCAGGTTCGGGCCCTGAAGCTTTCTTT. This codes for CSANSGSGPEAFF.

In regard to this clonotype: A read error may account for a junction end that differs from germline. The DNA for the CDR3 is TGTGCCAGCAGCGTAGGGGGACTAGCGGCAACCGGGGAGTTGGTTTTT. It specifies CASSVGGLAATGELVF. V usage is TRBV9 and J usage is TRBJ2-2, with 11 bases aligning to TRBD2. Per the germline V gene, CDR1 is SGDLS and CDR2 is YYNGEE. The CDR3 loop spans 16 amino acids.

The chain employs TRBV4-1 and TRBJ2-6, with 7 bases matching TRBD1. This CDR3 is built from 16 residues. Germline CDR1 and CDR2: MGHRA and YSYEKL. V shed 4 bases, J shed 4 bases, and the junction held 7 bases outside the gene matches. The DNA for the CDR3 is TGCGCCAGCAGCCCTACTGACAGGGCCGGGGCCAACGTCCTGACTTTC. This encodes CASSPTDRAGANVLTF.

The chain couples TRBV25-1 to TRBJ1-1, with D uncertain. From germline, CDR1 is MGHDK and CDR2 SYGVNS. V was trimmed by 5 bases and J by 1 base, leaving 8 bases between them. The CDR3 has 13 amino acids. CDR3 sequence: CASSNHGNTEAFF. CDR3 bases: TGTGCCAGCAGTAACCACGGGAACACTGAAGCTTTCTTT.

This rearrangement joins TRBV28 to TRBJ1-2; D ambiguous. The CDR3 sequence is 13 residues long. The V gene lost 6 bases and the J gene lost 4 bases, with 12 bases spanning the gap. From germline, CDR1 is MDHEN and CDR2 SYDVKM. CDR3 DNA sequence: TGTGCCAGCAGGCCCGAGGTTACCTATGGCTACACCTTC. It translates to CASRPEVTYGYTF.